This TCR beta chain came from a study of technical replicates of blood from a handful of donors. TCRdb's table, derived via immunoSEQ multiplex PCR, lists solely in-frame clones and lacks some. The table shows 80,000 or so clones, with around 94% occurring only once. The germline gives CDR1 SGHDT, CDR2 YYEEEE. Deletions cut 2 bases from V and 7 bases from J, with 17 bases between. The CDR3 is made up of 15 amino acids. The TCR comes from a human donor in good health. The J gene is TRBJ2-3, the V gene TRBV5-6; tentative D call: TRBD2 (5 bases). Sequenced sample: T cells isolated from PBMCs. The CDR3 is CASSFFATAGNTQYF. CDR3 nucleotides: TGTGCCAGCAGCTTCTTCGCGACGGCCGGGAATACGCAGTATTTT.